This passage covers 20 T cell receptor beta chains from one sample sequenced in a study of shared clonotypes between healthy human individuals. Profiling relied on immunoSEQ multiplex PCR, and the TCRdb table lists in-frame clones only, not all of them. This sample has millions of clones; about 92% occur once, and the top ten carry over 0.12%. The sample consisted of naive CD4+ T cells sorted from blood. Subset defined: CD45RA+ positively selected. The receptors shown here come from a man between 18 and 29 years old in good health.

This clone was observed a single time. The gene calls are TRBV11-2 and TRBJ2-5, with D perhaps TRBD2 (6 bases). The J call may be mistaken, given a closer DNA end match to TRBJ2-7. The CDR3 runs to 15 residues. Germline lookup yields CDR1 SGHAT and CDR2 FQNNGV. CDR3 DNA: TGTGCCAGCAGCTTAGAGGGGGGAGGCTCCTACGAGCAGTACTTC. Its translation: CASSLEGGGSYEQYF.

This chain connects TRBV29-1 to TRBJ1-2; possible D gene TRBD1, 5 bases. The CDR3 contains 13 residues. The ends were cut back, 6 bases at V and 0 bases at J, with 11 bases in the middle. Germline V gene lookup returns CDR1 SQVTM and CDR2 ANQGSEA. The CDR3: CSVSGLANYGYTF. CDR3 coding DNA: TGCAGCGTATCAGGGTTAGCTAACTATGGCTACACCTTC.

The chain combines TRBV21-1 with TRBJ2-5; TRBD1, the D gene given by the table, was not confirmed from the DNA. TRBV21-1 is a pseudogene. This CDR3 is built from 14 residues. This CDR3 reads CATWTEKYQETQYF. Here the CDR3 DNA reads TGTGCCACCTGGACAGAAAAGTACCAAGAGACCCAGTACTTC.

On this clone itself: Relative to the germline gene, one junction end is altered; a read error may explain this. The rearrangement uses TRBV4-1 and TRBJ1-4; D remains unclear. The germline gives CDR1 MGHRA, CDR2 YSYEKL. The CDR3 is 11 residues long. In DNA, the CDR3 is TGCGCCAGCAGCCGATCGTCCCCCCTCGTTTTT. It encodes CASSRSSPLVF.

The rearrangement uses TRBV6-1 and TRBJ2-1, with D perhaps TRBD1 or TRBD2 (5 bases each). Between the trimmed V and J ends, which lost 2 bases and 9 bases, there was a span of 11 bases. CDR1 MNHNS and CDR2 SASEGT come from the germline V gene. The CDR3 extends over 13 amino acids. As DNA, the CDR3 is TGTGCCAGCAGTGAATCGGGACCCATTGAGCAGTTCTTC. It yields the protein CASSESGPIEQFF.

V gene TRBV6-5 combines with J gene TRBJ2-7, with TRBD2 matching over 9 bases. Germline CDR1 and CDR2: MNHEY and SVGAGI. V was clipped by 0 bases and J by 5 bases; unmatched bases: 5. The CDR3 consists of 15 residues. CDR3 protein: CASSYSREGLNEQYF. The CDR3 DNA reads as TGTGCCAGCAGTTACTCGCGGGAGGGCCTTAACGAGCAGTACTTC.

V is TRBV10-3 and J is TRBJ2-2; no clear D gene. The CDR3 loop spans 13 amino acids. V was shortened by 5 bases and J by 7 bases, with 11 bases between the two germline ends. Germline V gene lookup returns CDR1 ENHRY and CDR2 SYGVKD. CDR3 nucleotide sequence: TGTGCCATCAGTCTCGATCCGATCGGGGAGCTGTTTTTT. It translates to CAISLDPIGELFF.

The chain carries TRBV7-2 and TRBJ2-2, with unresolved D. Trimming stripped 0 bases from V and 7 bases from J, with 3 bases between. The CDR3 covers 12 residues. CDR1 SGHTA and CDR2 FQGNSA come from the germline V gene. The CDR3 protein is CASSLAYGELFF. CDR3 nucleotides: TGTGCCAGCAGCTTAGCATACGGGGAGCTGTTTTTT.

The CDR3 DNA follows: TGTGCCAGCAGCTTAGACAGGGACAATCAGCCCCAGCATTTT. This sequence encodes CASSLDRDNQPQHF. The genes are TRBV6-1 and TRBJ1-5; 7 nucleotides align to TRBD1. This CDR3 contains 14 residues. CDR1 and CDR2 from the germline V gene are MNHNS and SASEGT. J was trimmed by 3 bases and V by 6 bases; bases with no gene match: 5.

This clone was seen only once. The CDR3 nucleotides read TGCGCCAGCAGCTTTAACAAGGATGAGCAGTTCTTC. It is translated as CASSFNKDEQFF. The genes are TRBV5-1 and TRBJ2-1, with D unclear. CDR1 is SGHRS, CDR2 YFSETQ, per germline. This CDR3 is 12 amino acids long. Trimming shortened V by 2 bases and J by 8 bases, and 8 bases separated the two germline ends.

The table lists this clone with a count of one. V and J are TRBV7-2 and TRBJ2-2, with D perhaps TRBD1 (5 bases). CDR1 is SGHTA and CDR2 is FQGNSA in the germline V gene. The CDR3 is 16 amino acids. With 7 bases removed from V and 4 bases from J, the gap between germline ends came to 19 bases. In nucleotides, the CDR3 is TGTGCCAGCATTTTTTCACCCGTAGGGGCCACCGGGGAGCTGTTTTTT. Protein product: CASIFSPVGATGELFF.

This clone was found once. This rearrangement joins TRBV6-5 to TRBJ1-1; D ambiguous. The ends were cut back, 3 bases at V and 5 bases at J, with 7 bases in the middle. CDR3 length: 12 amino acids. Germline CDR1 reads MNHEY; CDR2 reads SVGAGI. The CDR3, as DNA: TGTGCCAGCAGTTATGCGGTAACTGAAGCTTTCTTT. Amino acids: CASSYAVTEAFF.

This sequence joins TRBV28 and TRBJ2-7, with D perhaps TRBD1 or TRBD2 (5 bases each). The CDR3 length is 14 residues. Germline assignment: CDR1 MDHEN and CDR2 SYDVKM. V gave up 6 bases and J gave up 3 bases, with 15 bases separating them. CDR3 nucleotide sequence: TGTGCCAGCAGCCCGAGGGGTTACAACTACGAGCAGTACTTC. Its protein is CASSPRGYNYEQYF.

J is TRBJ2-7 and V is TRBV11-2; D not certain. V was cut by 1 base and J by 4 bases, with 8 bases left in between. Per the germline V gene, CDR1 is SGHAT and CDR2 is FQNNGV. This CDR3 is built from 13 residues. The CDR3 DNA reads as TGTGCCAGCAGCTTAGCCCTATATTACGAGCAGTACTTC. Its protein is CASSLALYYEQYF.

The chain is built from TRBV27 and TRBJ1-6; 11 bases line up with TRBD1. The CDR3 runs 16 residues. CDR1 and CDR2 from the germline V gene are MNHEY and SMNVEV (reference sequence). V dropped 2 bases and J dropped 7; count of bases not matched to a gene: 4. For the CDR3, the DNA is TGTGCCAGCAGTTTAGGACAGGGGGCGCGAAATTCACCCCTCCACTTT. Protein sequence: CASSLGQGARNSPLHF.

The chain combines TRBV18 with TRBJ1-2; TRBD1 matches 8 bases. Trimming took 8 bases from V and 6 from J; bases not matched to a gene: 11. CDR1 KGHSH and CDR2 LQKENI come from the germline V gene. The CDR3 extends over 14 amino acids. This CDR3 reads CASLILQGAHGYTF. CDR3 nucleotides: TGTGCCAGCCTCATTCTCCAGGGGGCGCATGGCTACACCTTC.

This CDR3 reads CASGLAVQETQYF. For the CDR3, the DNA is TGTGCCAGCGGACTAGCGGTACAAGAGACCCAGTACTTC. The V and J genes are TRBV10-3 and TRBJ2-5, with TRBD2 identical over 10 bases. The trim removed 10 bases at V and 2 bases at J, leaving 4 bases unmatched. The CDR3 covers 13 residues. CDR1 and CDR2 (germline): ENHRY, SYGVKD.

V gene TRBV7-3 combines with J gene TRBJ2-1, with D hard to call. Trimming removed 4 bases from V and 0 bases from J, with 10 bases in between. Germline V lookup: CDR1 SGHTA, CDR2 FQGTGA. The CDR3 extends over 15 amino acids. The CDR3 protein is CASSSTENSYNEQFF. The DNA for the CDR3 is TGTGCCAGCAGCTCTACAGAAAACTCCTACAATGAGCAGTTCTTC.

The chain recombines TRBV7-8 with TRBJ1-3, with 7 bases matching TRBD1. CDR1 is SGHVS, CDR2 FQNEAQ, per germline. The J segment lost 1 base and the V segment lost 5 bases, leaving 5 bases of the junction unmatched. The CDR3 spans 15 residues. CDR3 loop: CASSRDRGSGNTIYF. CDR3 nucleotide sequence: TGTGCCAGCAGCCGGGACAGAGGTTCTGGAAACACCATATATTTT.

This chain connects TRBV5-4 to TRBJ2-3, with 7 positions matching TRBD1. Trimming took 3 bases from V and 3 from J; bases not matched to a gene: 7. Germline V gene lookup returns CDR1 SGHNT and CDR2 YYREEE (reference sequence). This CDR3 comprises 15 residues. Here the CDR3 reads CASSSRGRLTDTQYF. In DNA form, the CDR3 reads TGTGCCAGCAGCTCGAGGGGGCGCCTGACAGATACGCAGTATTTT.